The present TCR beta chain was sequenced within a study of blood T cell repertoires in COVID-19. Study in general: PBMCs, B-cell-depleted T cells, or T cells provided the cDNA or gDNA that made up the material.

Enrollment of patients from Seattle took place during active infection, with longitudinal follow-up. As processed by the authors: Counts of nucleated cells, estimated from reference gene primer amplification, were obtained. The assay was immunoSEQ multiplex PCR, and TCRdb's table has in-frame clones only and misses some. That table supplies the V and J calls and clone size; D and trimming were determined from the DNA. The data hold about 350,000 clones, with about 87% observed a single time. Source material: peripheral blood. This sequence originates from a woman in her forties or fifties with COVID-19, enrolled during active disease.

As DNA, the CDR3 is TGTGCCAGCAGTTACTCGGGACTAGCGGGAGGGGATGAGCAGTTCTTC. This encodes CASSYSGLAGGDEQFF. V and J are TRBV6-5 and TRBJ2-1; 16 bases map to TRBD2. Per the germline V gene, CDR1 is MNHEY and CDR2 is SVGAGI. This CDR3 spans 16 amino acids. J lost 8 bases, V lost 0 bases, and 1 base had no gene match.